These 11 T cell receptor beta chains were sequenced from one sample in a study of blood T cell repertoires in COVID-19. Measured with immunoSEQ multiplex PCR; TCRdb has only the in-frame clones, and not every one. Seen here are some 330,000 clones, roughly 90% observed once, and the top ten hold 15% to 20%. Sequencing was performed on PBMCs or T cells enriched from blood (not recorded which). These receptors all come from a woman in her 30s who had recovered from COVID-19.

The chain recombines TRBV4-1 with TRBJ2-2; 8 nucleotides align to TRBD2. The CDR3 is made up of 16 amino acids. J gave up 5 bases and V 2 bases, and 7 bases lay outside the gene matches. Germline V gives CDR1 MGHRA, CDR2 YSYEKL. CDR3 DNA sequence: TGCGCCAGCAGCCAATTCCCGGGACTAGTGACCGGGGAGCTGTTTTTT. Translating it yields CASSQFPGLVTGELFF.

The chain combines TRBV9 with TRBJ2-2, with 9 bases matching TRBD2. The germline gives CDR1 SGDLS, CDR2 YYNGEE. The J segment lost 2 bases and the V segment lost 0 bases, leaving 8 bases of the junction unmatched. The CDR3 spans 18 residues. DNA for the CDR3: TGTGCCAGCAGCGTAGCCCCTCTAGCGGGGACAAACACCGGGGAGCTGTTTTTT. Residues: CASSVAPLAGTNTGELFF.

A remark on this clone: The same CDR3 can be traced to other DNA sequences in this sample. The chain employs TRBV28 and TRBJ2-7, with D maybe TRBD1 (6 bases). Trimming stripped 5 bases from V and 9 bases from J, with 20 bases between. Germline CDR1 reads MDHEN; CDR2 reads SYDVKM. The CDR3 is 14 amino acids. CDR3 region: CASSTRTGLSGQYF. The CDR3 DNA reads TGTGCCAGCAGTACCCGAACAGGGTTGTCTGGGCAGTACTTC. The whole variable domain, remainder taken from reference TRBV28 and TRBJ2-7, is DVKVTQSSRYLVKRTGEKVFLECVQDMDHENMFWYRQDPGLGLRLIYFSYDVKMKEKGDIPEGYSVSREKKERFSLILESASTNQTSMYLCASSTRTGLSGQYFGPGTRLTVT.

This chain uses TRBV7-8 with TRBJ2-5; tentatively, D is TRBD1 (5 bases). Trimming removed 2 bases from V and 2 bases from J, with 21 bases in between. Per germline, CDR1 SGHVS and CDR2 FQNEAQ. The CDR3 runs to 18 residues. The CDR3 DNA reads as TGTGCCAGCAGCTTATCACGGTTAGGTCGACAGACTCAAGAGACCCAGTACTTC. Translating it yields CASSLSRLGRQTQETQYF. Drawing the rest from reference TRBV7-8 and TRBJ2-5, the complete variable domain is GAGVSQSPRYKVAKRGQDVALRCDPISGHVSLFWYQQALGQGPEFLTYFQNEAQLDKSGLPSDRFFAERPEGSVSTLKIQRTQQEDSAVYLCASSLSRLGRQTQETQYFGPGTRLLVL.

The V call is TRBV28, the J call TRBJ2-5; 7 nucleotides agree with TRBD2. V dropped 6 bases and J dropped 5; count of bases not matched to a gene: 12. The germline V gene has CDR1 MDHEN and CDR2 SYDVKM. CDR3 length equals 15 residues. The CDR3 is CASSPIGGGSETQYF. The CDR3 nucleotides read TGTGCCAGCAGCCCCATTGGGGGGGGGTCGGAGACCCAGTACTTC.

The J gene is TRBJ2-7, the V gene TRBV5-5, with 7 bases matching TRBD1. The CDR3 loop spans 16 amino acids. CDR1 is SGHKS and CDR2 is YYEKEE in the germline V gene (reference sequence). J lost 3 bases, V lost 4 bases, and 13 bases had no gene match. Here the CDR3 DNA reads TGTGCCAGCAGCCCCCAGGGGGACAGTAATTTCTACGAGCAGTACTTC. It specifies CASSPQGDSNFYEQYF. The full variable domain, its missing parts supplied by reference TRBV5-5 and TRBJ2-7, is DAGVTQSPTHLIKTRGQQVTLRCSPISGHKSVSWYQQVLGQGPQFIFQYYEKEERGRGNFPDRFSARQFPNYSSELNVNALLLGDSALYLCASSPQGDSNFYEQYFGPGTRLTVT.

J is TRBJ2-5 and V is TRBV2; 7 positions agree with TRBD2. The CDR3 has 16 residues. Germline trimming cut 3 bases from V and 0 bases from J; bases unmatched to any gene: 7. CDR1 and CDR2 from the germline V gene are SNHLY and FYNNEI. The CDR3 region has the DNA TGTGCCAGCAGTGATTGGGCTAGCGGTAACCAAGAGACCCAGTACTTC. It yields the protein CASSDWASGNQETQYF.

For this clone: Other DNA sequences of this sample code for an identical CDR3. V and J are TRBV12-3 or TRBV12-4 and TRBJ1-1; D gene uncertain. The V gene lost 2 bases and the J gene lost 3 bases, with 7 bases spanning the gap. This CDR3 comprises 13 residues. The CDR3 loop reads CASSLTGDTEAFF. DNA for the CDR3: TGTGCCAGCAGTTTAACCGGGGACACTGAAGCTTTCTTT.

DNA of the CDR3: TGCAGCGGGGGGTTGGCCCTGAACACTGAAGCTTTCTTT. Translation: CSGGLALNTEAFF. The chain couples TRBV29-1 to TRBJ1-1; a weak D match, TRBD1 (5 bases). The CDR3 extends over 13 amino acids. The V gene lost 7 bases and the J gene lost 0 bases, with 12 bases spanning the gap. Germline lookup yields CDR1 SQVTM and CDR2 ANQGSEA.

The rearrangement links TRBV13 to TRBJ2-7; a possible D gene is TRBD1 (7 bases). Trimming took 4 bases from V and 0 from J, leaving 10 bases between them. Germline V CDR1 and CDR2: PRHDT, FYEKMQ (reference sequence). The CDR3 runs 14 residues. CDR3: CASSSRGASYEQYF. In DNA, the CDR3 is TGTGCCAGCAGCTCCAGGGGGGCCTCCTACGAGCAGTACTTC.

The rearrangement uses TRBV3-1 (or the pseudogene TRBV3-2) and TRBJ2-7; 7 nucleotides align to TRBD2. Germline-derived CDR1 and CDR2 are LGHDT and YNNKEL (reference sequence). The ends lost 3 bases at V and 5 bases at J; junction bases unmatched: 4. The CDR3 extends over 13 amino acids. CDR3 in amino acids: CASSHLGRDEQYF. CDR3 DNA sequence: TGTGCCAGCAGCCACCTAGGGAGGGACGAGCAGTACTTC.